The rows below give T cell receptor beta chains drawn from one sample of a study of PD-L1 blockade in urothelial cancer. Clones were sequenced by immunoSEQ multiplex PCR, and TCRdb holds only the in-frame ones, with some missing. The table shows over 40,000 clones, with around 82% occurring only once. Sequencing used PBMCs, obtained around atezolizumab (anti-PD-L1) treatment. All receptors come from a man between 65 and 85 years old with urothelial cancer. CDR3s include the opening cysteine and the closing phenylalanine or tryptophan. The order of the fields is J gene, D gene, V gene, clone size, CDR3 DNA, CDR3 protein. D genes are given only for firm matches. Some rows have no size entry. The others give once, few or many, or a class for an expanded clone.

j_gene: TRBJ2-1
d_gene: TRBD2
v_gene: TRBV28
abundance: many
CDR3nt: TGTGCCAGCGAGACTAGCGGGAGTCGGACTGAGCAGTTCTTC
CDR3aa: CASETSGSRTEQFF

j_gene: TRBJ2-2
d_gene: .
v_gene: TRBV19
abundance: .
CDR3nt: TGTGCCAGTAAATGGAGGGCTGGCGGGGAGCTGTTTTTT
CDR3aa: CASKWRAGGELFF

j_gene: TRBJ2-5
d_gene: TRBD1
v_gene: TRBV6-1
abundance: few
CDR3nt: TGTGCCAGCAGGGAACGGGGACAGCAAGAGACCCAGTACTTC
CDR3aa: CASRERGQQETQYF

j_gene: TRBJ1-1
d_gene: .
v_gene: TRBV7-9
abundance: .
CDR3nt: TGTGCCAGCAGCATCCAGGTGAACACTGAAGCTTTCTTT
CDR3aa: CASSIQVNTEAFF

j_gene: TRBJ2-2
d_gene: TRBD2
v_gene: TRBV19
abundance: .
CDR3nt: TGTGCCAGTAGTATACTAGCGGGAGGGACCCGGGAGCTGTTTTTT
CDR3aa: CASSILAGGTRELFF

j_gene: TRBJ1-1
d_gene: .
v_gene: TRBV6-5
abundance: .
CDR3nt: TGTGCCAGCAGCCTACTTCGTACGGGTAGCACTGAAGCTTTCTTT
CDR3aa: CASSLLRTGSTEAFF

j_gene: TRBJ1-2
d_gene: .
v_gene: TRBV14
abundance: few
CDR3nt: TGTGCCAGCAGCCAAGCTAGGGGGAGATCCTATGGCTACACCTTC
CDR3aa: CASSQARGRSYGYTF

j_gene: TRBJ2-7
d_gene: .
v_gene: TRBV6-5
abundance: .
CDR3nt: TGTGCCAGCAGTTACGGGGGCACAGGCGAGCAGTACTTC
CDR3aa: CASSYGGTGEQYF

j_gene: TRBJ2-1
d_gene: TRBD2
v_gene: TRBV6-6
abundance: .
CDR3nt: TGTGCCACTAGACCGGGTAGCGGGAGAGACAATGAGCAGTTCTTC
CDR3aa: CATRPGSGRDNEQFF

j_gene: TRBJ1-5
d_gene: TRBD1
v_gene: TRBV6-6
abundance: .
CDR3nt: TGTGCCAGCAGGACAGGGGAGGGGATCCTTCCGCATTTT
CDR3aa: CASRTGEGILPHF

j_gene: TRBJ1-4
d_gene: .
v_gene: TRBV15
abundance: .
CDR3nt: TGTGCCACCAGCAGTTTAGGGCAGGGCGACGAAAAACTGTTTTTT
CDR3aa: CATSSLGQGDEKLFF

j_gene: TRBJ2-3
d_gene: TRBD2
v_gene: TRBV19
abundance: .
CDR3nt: TGTGCCAGTAGTATCTCTAGCGGGAGAGGAGATGCGCAGTATTTT
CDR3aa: CASSISSGRGDAQYF

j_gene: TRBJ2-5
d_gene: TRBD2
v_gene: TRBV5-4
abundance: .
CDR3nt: TGTGCCAGCAGCTTGGCTAGGTCTAGCGGGATTAGGACCCAGTACTTC
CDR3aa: CASSLARSSGIRTQYF

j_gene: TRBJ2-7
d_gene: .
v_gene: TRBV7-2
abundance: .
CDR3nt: TGTGCCAGCAGCCTCGCCGGGGTTAGTTACGAGCAGTACTTC
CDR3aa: CASSLAGVSYEQYF

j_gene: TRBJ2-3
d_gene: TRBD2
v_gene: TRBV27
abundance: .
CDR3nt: TGTGCCAGCAGTCTGACGCGGGGGGGAGACACAGATACGCAGTATTTT
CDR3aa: CASSLTRGGDTDTQYF

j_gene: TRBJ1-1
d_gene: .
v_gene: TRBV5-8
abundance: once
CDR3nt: TGTGCCAGCAGCCTCTCCGGGGGTGGCACTGAAGCTTTCTTT
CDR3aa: CASSLSGGGTEAFF

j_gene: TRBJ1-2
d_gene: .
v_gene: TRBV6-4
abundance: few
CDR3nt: TGTGCCAGCAGTGAAAGGCCCTCAGGGGACTATGGCTACACCTTC
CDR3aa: CASSERPSGDYGYTF

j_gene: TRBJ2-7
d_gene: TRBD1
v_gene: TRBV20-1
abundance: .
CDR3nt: TGCAGCACGGGACAGAAGTACGAGCAGTACTTC
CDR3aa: CSTGQKYEQYF

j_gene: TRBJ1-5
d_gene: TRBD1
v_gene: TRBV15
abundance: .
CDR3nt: TGTGCCACCAGCCCTGGACAGGGAAGAAGTCAGCCCCAGCATTTT
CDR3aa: CATSPGQGRSQPQHF

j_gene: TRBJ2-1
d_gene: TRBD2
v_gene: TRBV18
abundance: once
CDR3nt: TGTGCCAGCTCACCACTTGACGGGAGGTTTTCGGGTGAGCAGTTCTTC
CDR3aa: CASSPLDGRFSGEQFF

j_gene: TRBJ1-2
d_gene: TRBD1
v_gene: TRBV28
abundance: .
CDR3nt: TGTGCCAGCAGTTTAACAGGGGAGAACTATGGCTACACCTTC
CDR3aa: CASSLTGENYGYTF

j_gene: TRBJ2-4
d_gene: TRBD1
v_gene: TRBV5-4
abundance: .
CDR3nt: TGTGCCAGCAGCTTTAGGCAGGGGGTCAAAAACATTCAGTACTTC
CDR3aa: CASSFRQGVKNIQYF

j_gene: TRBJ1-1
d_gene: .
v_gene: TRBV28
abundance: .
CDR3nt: TGTGCCAGCAGCGGGGGGCTAGGGACTGAAGCTTTCTTT
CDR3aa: CASSGGLGTEAFF

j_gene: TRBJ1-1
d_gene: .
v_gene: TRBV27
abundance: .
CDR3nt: TGTGCCAGCAGTTTAGTGGGGGAGGGCACTGAAGCTTTCTTT
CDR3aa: CASSLVGEGTEAFF

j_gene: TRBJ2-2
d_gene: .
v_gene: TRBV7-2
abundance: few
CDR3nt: TGTGCCAGCGGGAGTTACAAGAACACCGGGGAGCTGTTTTTT
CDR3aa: CASGSYKNTGELFF

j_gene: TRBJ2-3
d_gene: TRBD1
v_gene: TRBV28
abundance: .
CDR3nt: TGTGCCAGCAGTTTCACAGGGGGCGAGGGCACAGATACGCAGTATTTT
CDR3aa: CASSFTGGEGTDTQYF

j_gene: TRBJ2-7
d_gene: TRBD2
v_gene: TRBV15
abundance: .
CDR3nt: TGTGCCACTGGTGTAAGACTAGCGGGAACCTACGAGCAGTACTTC
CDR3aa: CATGVRLAGTYEQYF

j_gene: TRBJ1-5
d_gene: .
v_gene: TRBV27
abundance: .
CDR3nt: TGTGCCCCCCCGGGGGCCCAGCATTTT
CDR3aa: CAPPGAQHF

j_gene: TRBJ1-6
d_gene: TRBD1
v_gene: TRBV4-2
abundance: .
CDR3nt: TGTGCCAGCAGCCAAGAGGGACAGGGGGACTCACCCCTCCACTTT
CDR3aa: CASSQEGQGDSPLHF

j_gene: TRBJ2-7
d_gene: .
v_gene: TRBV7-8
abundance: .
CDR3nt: TGTGCCAGCAGCTCCCAGGCGCGGGGATCCTCCGGGGAGCAGTACTTC
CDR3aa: CASSSQARGSSGEQYF

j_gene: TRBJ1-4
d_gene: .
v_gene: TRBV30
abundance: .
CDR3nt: TGTGCCTGGGCCAGGGGATTTAATGAAAAACTGTTTTTT
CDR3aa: CAWARGFNEKLFF